This is a list of T cell receptor beta chains from one sample in a study of shared T cell receptors in the human thymus. Generated by immunoSEQ multiplex PCR, the TCRdb table keeps only in-frame clones and is missing some. Of over 450,000 clones listed, 75% to 80% are singletons. These data were also reused for a study on human thymus T cells.

The specimen sequenced was thymocytes. Every receptor here comes from a boy under three years old with a congenital heart defect. The CDR3 runs from the conserved cysteine through the conserved F or W. The order of the fields is V gene, clone size, CDR3 length, J gene, D gene, CDR3 DNA, CDR3 protein. A D gene is named only where the DNA matches it firmly. Only some rows state a clone size, as once, few, many or a class for expanded clones.

TRBV4-1	NA	15	TRBJ2-7	NA	TGCGCCAGCAGCCAATACTGGCGGGGACCCTACGAGCAGTACTTC	CASSQYWRGPYEQYF
TRBV10-3	NA	13	TRBJ1-5	NA	TGTGCCATCAGTGACAGGGGCAGCCAGCCCCAGCATTTT	CAISDRGSQPQHF
TRBV27	NA	13	TRBJ2-1	NA	TGTGCCAGCAGTACGATTAGCGGCCCCACGCAGTTCTTC	CASSTISGPTQFF
TRBV19	few	16	TRBJ2-2	TRBD2	TGTGCCAGTACCCCCCGGACTAGCGATGATACCGGGGAGCTGTTTTTT	CASTPRTSDDTGELFF
TRBV6-5	NA	13	TRBJ2-7	NA	TGTGCCAGCAGTTACCTTAGCAGCTACGAGCAGTACTTC	CASSYLSSYEQYF
TRBV15	NA	15	TRBJ2-3	TRBD2	TGTGCCACCAGCGCGGGAGGGAAGGTCACAGATACGCAGTATTTT	CATSAGGKVTDTQYF
TRBV6-6	NA	12	TRBJ1-1	NA	TGTGCCAGCAGTTCCGGGGGGACTGAAGCTTTCTTT	CASSSGGTEAFF
TRBV4-2	NA	14	TRBJ1-1	TRBD1	TGTGCCAGCAGCCACGACAGGGGGGCGGCTGAAGCTTTCTTT	CASSHDRGAAEAFF
TRBV5-6	NA	16	TRBJ2-4	NA	TGTGCCAGCAGCTTGAGGCAGGGGCAGGTCAAAAACATTCAGTACTTC	CASSLRQGQVKNIQYF
TRBV6-5	NA	16	TRBJ2-7	TRBD1	TGTGCCAGCAGTTACCCTTTACAGGGGTCCCCCTACGAGCAGTACTTC	CASSYPLQGSPYEQYF
TRBV29-1	once	13	TRBJ2-3	TRBD2	TGCAGCGTTGCTAGCGGGGTCACAGATACGCAGTATTTT	CSVASGVTDTQYF
TRBV5-6	NA	15	TRBJ1-2	TRBD1	TGTGCCAGCAGCTCTACCGGGACAGGGGGCCCTGGCTACACCTTC	CASSSTGTGGPGYTF
TRBV6-5	few	14	TRBJ2-5	NA	TGTGCCAGCAGAGCCGTTAGGGGGCAAGAGACCCAGTACTTC	CASRAVRGQETQYF
TRBV13	few	16	TRBJ2-7	TRBD2	TGTGCCAGCAGCGTGGGGCGGGGGGGCGCCCCTTACGAGCAGTACTTC	CASSVGRGGAPYEQYF
TRBV9	NA	13	TRBJ2-2	NA	TGTGCCAGCAGCGTAGTAGTGTCCGGGGAGCTGTTTTTT	CASSVVVSGELFF
TRBV7-2	NA	17	TRBJ2-7	TRBD2	TGTGCCAGCAGGAAAAATAAGATAGCGGGAGGAAACCACGAGCAGTACTTC	CASRKNKIAGGNHEQYF
TRBV7-9	NA	15	TRBJ1-1	TRBD1	TGTGCCAGCAGCTACCGCCCACAGGGGGCCACTGAAGCTTTCTTT	CASSYRPQGATEAFF
TRBV27	NA	16	TRBJ2-1	TRBD2	TGTGCCAGCAGTCAAAGACTAGCGGGGATCTACAATGAGCAGTTCTTC	CASSQRLAGIYNEQFF
TRBV6-1	few	18	TRBJ1-5	TRBD1	TGTGCCAGCAGTGGACAAGAAAAAAGACAGGGCGGGGATCAGCCCCAGCATTTT	CASSGQEKRQGGDQPQHF
TRBV6-5	NA	14	TRBJ1-4	NA	TGTGCCAGCAGTATGACAGACCCTAATGAAAAACTGTTTTTT	CASSMTDPNEKLFF
TRBV6-1	NA	11	TRBJ1-5	NA	TGTGCCAGCAGTGTAACAGGGCCCCAGCATTTT	CASSVTGPQHF
TRBV2	NA	15	TRBJ2-7	TRBD1	TGTGCCAGCAGGTGGGGACAGGGCGGTTTGTACGAGCAGTACTTC	CASRWGQGGLYEQYF
TRBV25-1	NA	14	TRBJ2-7	TRBD2	TGTGCCAGCAGTGATCGACTAGCGGACTACGAGCAGTACTTC	CASSDRLADYEQYF
TRBV5-8	NA	15	TRBJ2-7	TRBD1	TGTGCCAGCAGCTTAACCGGGACAGGGATCTACGAGCAGTACTTC	CASSLTGTGIYEQYF
TRBV30	NA	16	TRBJ1-5	NA	TGTGCCTGGAGTTTGGGGGGGAGTAGCTTGGATCAGCCCCAGCATTTT	CAWSLGGSSLDQPQHF
TRBV15	NA	16	TRBJ2-3	NA	TGTGCCACCAGCAGAGATTTGGGCTGTGGCACAGATACGCAGTATTTT	CATSRDLGCGTDTQYF
TRBV2	NA	13	TRBJ2-7	TRBD2	TGTGCCGCCGGGGGGGACACCATCTACGAGCAGTACTTC	CAAGGDTIYEQYF
TRBV10-2	NA	13	TRBJ1-5	NA	TGCGCCAGCAGTGAGGTTCTTAATCAGCCCCAGCATTTT	CASSEVLNQPQHF
TRBV6-6	NA	16	TRBJ1-4	NA	TGTGCCAGCAGCCCGAGGCCCCCTAGCCGTAATGAAAAACTGTTTTTT	CASSPRPPSRNEKLFF
TRBV6-5	NA	14	TRBJ2-7	NA	TGTGCCAGCAGCCTTACCTTGGGGGGCTACGAGCAGTACTTC	CASSLTLGGYEQYF
TRBV15	NA	17	TRBJ2-5	TRBD1	TGTGCCACCAGCAGCGTTCTTGGACAGGGAAGGCGGGAGACCCAGTACTTC	CATSSVLGQGRRETQYF
TRBV4-1	NA	16	TRBJ2-2	TRBD2	TGCGCCAGCAGCCGCACGACTAGCGGGGCCATGGGGGAGCTGTTTTTT	CASSRTTSGAMGELFF
TRBV12-5	few	17	TRBJ2-2	TRBD1	TGTGCTAGTGGTTGGAACCGGGACAGGGTGGACACCGGGGAGCTGTTTTTT	CASGWNRDRVDTGELFF
TRBV12-5	few	15	TRBJ1-5	TRBD1	TGTGCTAGTGGTTTGGCCTCAGGGGGAGATCAGCCCCAGCATTTT	CASGLASGGDQPQHF
TRBV5-4	few	18	TRBJ2-1	TRBD2	TGTGCCAGCAGCTTGTACGCGGGAGCGGGTGTTTCCTACAATGAGCAGTTCTTC	CASSLYAGAGVSYNEQFF
TRBV6-7	few	17	TRBJ2-1	TRBD2	TGTGCCAGCAGTTACACGCGACTAGCGGGATTCCACAATGAGCAGTTCTTC	CASSYTRLAGFHNEQFF
TRBV11-2	NA	16	TRBJ2-5	TRBD2	TGTGCCAGCAGCTTAGATGAGGCGGGAGGGCCTGAGACCCAGTACTTC	CASSLDEAGGPETQYF
TRBV7-7	NA	15	TRBJ2-1	TRBD2	TGTGCTAGCAGCCTGGGACTAGCGGAACACAATGAGCAGTTCTTC	CASSLGLAEHNEQFF
TRBV5-1	NA	19	TRBJ2-5	TRBD2	TGCGCCAGCAGCCTAGGGGGGACTAGCGATCAGGAGGCGCAAGAGACCCAGTACTTC	CASSLGGTSDQEAQETQYF
TRBV18	few	17	TRBJ2-6	TRBD1	TGTGCCAGCTCACGCAGGACAGGAAGCTCTGGGGCCAACGTCCTGACTTTC	CASSRRTGSSGANVLTF
TRBV27	NA	14	TRBJ2-7	TRBD2	TGTGCCAGCAGTCCCCAGCGGGAGAACTACGAGCAGTACTTC	CASSPQRENYEQYF
TRBV19	NA	14	TRBJ1-2	NA	TGTGCCAGTACCTCGGGACAACCTAACTATGGCTACACCTTC	CASTSGQPNYGYTF
TRBV27	NA	15	TRBJ2-7	NA	TGTGCCAGCAGTTACGGGGTGGGAAGCTCCTACGAGCAGTACTTC	CASSYGVGSSYEQYF
TRBV5-1	few	14	TRBJ2-5	NA	TGCGCCAGCAGCTTGTCAACAGGTCCCGAGACCCAGTACTTC	CASSLSTGPETQYF
TRBV30	NA	15	TRBJ1-3	TRBD1	TGTGCCTGGATAACCAGGGGGCGGGGCGGAAACACCATATATTTT	CAWITRGRGGNTIYF
TRBV28	NA	15	TRBJ2-3	TRBD1	TGTGCCAGCAGTTTAACGACAGGGGGCACAGATACGCAGTATTTT	CASSLTTGGTDTQYF
TRBV4-3	NA	15	TRBJ2-5	TRBD1	TGCGCCAGCAGCCATTCGGACAGGGCCCAGGAGACCCAGTACTTC	CASSHSDRAQETQYF
TRBV5-8	NA	14	TRBJ2-7	TRBD1	TGTGCCAGCAGACGACAGGGTCACTCCTACGAGCAGTACTTC	CASRRQGHSYEQYF
TRBV7-9	NA	16	TRBJ2-1	NA	TGTGCCAGCAGCTTATCGTATCCAGGGGTTTACAATGAGCAGTTCTTC	CASSLSYPGVYNEQFF
TRBV4-2	NA	17	TRBJ2-1	TRBD2	TGTGCCAGCAGCCATCCTAAGACTAGCGTGTTGTACAATGAGCAGTTCTTC	CASSHPKTSVLYNEQFF
TRBV19	NA	14	TRBJ2-7	TRBD1	TGTGCCAGTAGTGTCCACAGGGGGCCCTACGAGCAGTACTTC	CASSVHRGPYEQYF
TRBV7-2	once	13	TRBJ2-1	NA	TGTGCCAGCAGCCCCCGTTCCTACAATGAGCAGTTCTTC	CASSPRSYNEQFF
TRBV6-5	NA	11	TRBJ2-5	NA	TGTGCCAGCACGGGCGGGGAGACCCAGTACTTC	CASTGGETQYF
TRBV7-2	NA	15	TRBJ2-2	TRBD1	TGTGCCGCCACCCGACAGGGATGTTACACCGGGGAGCTGTTTTTT	CAATRQGCYTGELFF
TRBV6-6	NA	16	TRBJ2-7	TRBD1	TGTGCCAGCAGTGCCCGAGGACAGGGGTTCACCTACGAGCAGTACTTC	CASSARGQGFTYEQYF
TRBV9	once	16	TRBJ2-5	TRBD1	TGTGCCAGCAGCGTACACCTCAGGGGGAGCGAAGAGACCCAGTACTTC	CASSVHLRGSEETQYF
TRBV7-9	once	12	TRBJ2-7	NA	TGTGCCAGCAGCTTGGCGGCCTACGAGCAGTACTTC	CASSLAAYEQYF
TRBV9	NA	14	TRBJ1-3	NA	TGTGCCAGCAGCAGGGGCTCAGCTGGAAACACCATATATTTT	CASSRGSAGNTIYF